The 5 T cell receptor beta chains listed next were all sequenced from one sample in a study of neurological immune-mediated disorders. TCRdb re-called the 5' RACE reads through MiXCR, storing one row per CDR3 protein. The sample gives about 80,000 distinct CDR3 sequences, less than 5.5% of which show up once; less than 2.5% is in the top ten. Sequenced sample: PBMCs. These receptors came from a woman in her 30s with multiple sclerosis.

This clonotype was seen at least ten times. This chain links TRBV12-3 or TRBV12-4 with TRBJ1-1; D gene ambiguous. This CDR3 has 13 amino acids. V was trimmed by 1 base and J by 4 bases, leaving 7 bases between them. Written as DNA, the CDR3 is TGTGCCAGCAGTTTAGGACCGAGCACTGAAGCTTTCTTT. This gives the protein CASSLGPSTEAFF.

Ten or more counts support this clonotype. The chain joins TRBV20-1 to TRBJ1-2; D remains unclear. This CDR3 spans 12 amino acids. Germline CDR1 DFQATT, CDR2 SNEGSKA (reference sequence). Trimming stripped 6 bases from V and 8 bases from J, with 16 bases between. Here the CDR3 reads CSAPPQPGGYTF. The CDR3 nucleotides are TGCAGTGCCCCCCCCCAGCCGGGGGGCTACACCTTC.

This clonotype has ten or more counts. The chain combines TRBV5-1 with TRBJ1-1, with D possibly TRBD1 on 5 matching bases. The CDR3 contains 15 residues. V lost 1 base, J lost 1 base, and 11 bases lay in between. The germline CDR1 and CDR2 sequences are SGHRS and YFSETQ. The CDR3: CASSLSSGQNTEAFF. Written as DNA, the CDR3 is TGCGCCAGCAGCTTGTCTTCCGGACAGAACACTGAAGCTTTCTTT. Looking up the rest from reference TRBV5-1 and TRBJ1-1 gives the full variable domain: KAGVTQTPRYLIKTRGQQVTLSCSPISGHRSVSWYQQTPGQGLQFLFEYFSETQRNKGNFPGRFSGRQFSNSRSEMNVSTLELGDSALYLCASSLSSGQNTEAFFGQGTRLTVV.

The chain joins TRBV5-6 to TRBJ2-1, with D possibly being TRBD2 (7 bases). The germline CDR1 and CDR2 sequences are SGHDT and YYEEEE. V shed 1 base and J shed 9 bases, with 23 bases lying between them. The CDR3 loop spans 17 amino acids. The CDR3 region is CASSLLRGGPLFGEQFF. CDR3 bases: TGTGCCAGCAGCTTGTTGAGGGGGGGGCCCCTCTTCGGTGAGCAGTTCTTC.

At least ten counts were recorded for this clonotype. The chain joins TRBV5-1 to TRBJ2-1; TRBD2 matches at 13 bases. The germline V gene has CDR1 SGHRS and CDR2 YFSETQ. The junction had 7 bases not matched to a gene; V was cut back by 6 bases and J by 13 bases. The length of the CDR3 is 13 residues. CDR3 in amino acids: CASMIGLAGDQFF. CDR3 in DNA: TGCGCCAGCATGATCGGACTAGCGGGGGATCAGTTCTTC.